The entry that follows covers one T cell receptor (beta chain) sequence. Trimming cost V 7 bases and J 0 bases; bases outside gene matches: 6. The CDR3 sequence is 14 residues long. Germline V gene lookup returns CDR1 MNHEY and CDR2 SVGAGI. This entry is derived from a study of blood T cell repertoires in COVID-19. Study background: Specimens from acute and convalescent COVID-19 originated in the United States, Italy and Spain. PBMCs, B-cell-depleted T cells, or T cells provided the cDNA or gDNA that made up the material.

Participant age was roughly 18 to 89 years, and participants resided in about two dozen US areas. Data came from immunoSEQ multiplex PCR; TCRdb stores just in-frame clones and leaves some out. The data hold hundreds of thousands of clones, with around 86% observed a single time. The chain links TRBV6-5 to TRBJ2-7; 7 bases fit TRBD1. This TCR came from a woman aged 40 to 55 with acute COVID-19. Sequenced material: PBMCs or T cells enriched from blood (not recorded which). The chain's CDR3 is CASISRDSSYEQYF. DNA for the CDR3: TGTGCCAGCATTTCCCGGGACAGCTCCTACGAGCAGTACTTC.